Following are 25 T cell receptor beta chains from one sample sequenced in a study of OX40 agonist ivuxolimab in advanced cancers. This table comes from immunoSEQ multiplex PCR, and its TCRdb copy is limited to in-frame clones, with some not included. Among tens of thousands of clones listed, roughly four fifths were seen once. The material was CD4+ or CD8+ T cells sorted from blood, obtained in a trial of the OX40 agonist ivuxolimab. The receptors were gathered from an adult with an advanced solid tumor such as melanoma, head and neck, liver or kidney cancer.

The CDR3 here is CASSRQAGDSPLHF. For the CDR3, the DNA is TGTGCCAGCAGCCGACAGGCGGGAGATTCACCCCTCCACTTT. The rearrangement joins TRBV14 to TRBJ1-6; tentatively, D is TRBD1 (6 bases). V dropped 4 bases and J dropped 8 bases, with 12 bases sitting between them. Germline V lookup: CDR1 SGHDN, CDR2 FVKESK. The CDR3 covers 14 residues.

The CDR3, as DNA: TGTGCCAGCAGCTCCCAGACGGGGAACACTGAAGCTTTCTTT. Its translation: CASSSQTGNTEAFF. The chain employs TRBV11-2 and TRBJ1-1; no reliable D call. Trimming removed 4 bases from V and 1 base from J, with 10 bases in between. CDR1 is SGHAT and CDR2 is FQNNGV in the germline V gene. The CDR3 runs 14 residues.

The CDR3 region has the DNA TGTGCCAGCAGTGGACAGGGAGGCAATCAGCCCCAGCATTTT. Its protein is CASSGQGGNQPQHF. The chain combines TRBV6-5 with TRBJ1-5; TRBD1 agrees at 8 bases. With V trimmed by 5 bases and J by 2 bases, 2 bases remained unmatched. Looked up from germline, CDR1 is MNHEY and CDR2 is SVGAGI. The CDR3 totals 14 residues.

V usage is TRBV5-5 and J usage is TRBJ2-7, with D possibly being TRBD1 (6 bases). The CDR3 extends over 15 amino acids. Trimming removed 0 bases at V and 3 bases at J, with 13 bases between. Germline V gene data show CDR1 as SGHKS and CDR2 as YYEKEE (reference sequence). CDR3 DNA sequence: TGTGCCAGCAGCTTGGGCCTCCCGGACAGCTACGAGCAGTACTTC. Residues: CASSLGLPDSYEQYF.

J is TRBJ1-2 and V is TRBV19; 7 positions agree with TRBD1. Germline CDR1 is LNHDA and CDR2 is SQIVND (reference sequence). The V gene end was trimmed by 11 bases and the J gene end by 8 bases; junction bases not matched to a gene: 14. This CDR3 is 13 amino acids long. This CDR3 is CAVKLQGRGGYTF. CDR3 DNA sequence: TGTGCCGTGAAATTACAGGGGCGAGGGGGCTACACCTTC.

V gene TRBV7-2 combines with J gene TRBJ1-1; D is possibly TRBD1 (5 bases). Germline V gene lookup returns CDR1 SGHTA and CDR2 FQGNSA. This CDR3 region has 16 residues. Trimming pared 0 bases from V and 2 bases from J, leaving 13 bases between. The CDR3 DNA reads TGTGCCAGCAGCTTAGCGAGTCATGGGGCTAACACTGAAGCTTTCTTT. Encoded protein: CASSLASHGANTEAFF.

Many counts were recorded for this clone. The chain couples TRBV7-2 to TRBJ1-2; maybe TRBD1 (5 bases). From germline, CDR1 is SGHTA and CDR2 FQGNSA. The CDR3 runs to 18 residues. V lost 5 bases to trimming and J lost 1 base, with 23 bases between them. The CDR3 spells CASSNVGARQVNNYGYTF. The DNA of the CDR3 is TGTGCCAGCAGCAACGTCGGGGCCCGGCAGGTTAATAACTATGGCTACACCTTC.

The chain carries TRBV28 and TRBJ2-7; no reliable D call. This CDR3 is 13 amino acids long. Looked up from germline, CDR1 is MDHEN and CDR2 is SYDVKM. V was pared by 5 bases and J by 6 bases, with 14 bases between. CDR3 amino acids: CASSPTDGPEQYV. As DNA, the CDR3 is TGTGCCAGCAGTCCGACGGACGGCCCCGAGCAGTACGTC.

The rearrangement joins TRBV27 to TRBJ2-7; D gene unclear. The CDR3 spans 10 residues. Germline V gene sequence: CDR1 MNHEY, CDR2 SMNVEV (reference sequence). Deletions cut 4 bases from V and 5 bases from J, with 3 bases between. CDR3 bases: TGTGCCAGCAGTTGGAACGAGCAGTACGTC. Its protein product is CASSWNEQYV.

The V call is TRBV18, the J call TRBJ1-2, with D perhaps TRBD1 (6 bases). CDR1 and CDR2 from the germline V gene are KGHSH and LQKENI. The CDR3 length is 13 residues. Trimming left V 5 bases short and J 3 bases short, with 10 bases between. The CDR3 spells CASSVRGDYGYTF. The CDR3 region has the DNA TGTGCCAGCTCAGTCAGGGGTGACTATGGCTACACCTTC. Full variable domain (remainder filled in from reference TRBV18 and TRBJ1-2): NAGVMQNPRHLVRRRGQEARLRCSPMKGHSHVYWYRQLPEEGLKFMVYLQKENIIDESGMPKERFSAEFPKEGPSILRIQQVVRGDSAAYFCASSVRGDYGYTFGSGTRLTVV.

The chain recombines TRBV5-6 with TRBJ2-7; D is undetermined. V lost 2 bases and J lost 0, with 12 bases in between. Germline lookup yields CDR1 SGHDT and CDR2 YYEEEE. This CDR3 spans 15 amino acids. As DNA, the CDR3 is TGTGCCAGCAGCTTCCGTTCGGCCAGCTCCTACGAGCAGTACGTC. Protein sequence: CASSFRSASSYEQYV.

The chain joins TRBV15 to TRBJ2-1; D possibly corresponds to TRBD2 (6 bases). Germline V lookup: CDR1 LNHNV, CDR2 YYDKDF (reference sequence). Trimming removed 0 bases at V and 4 bases at J, with 10 bases between. The CDR3 sequence is 15 residues long. The CDR3 bases are TGTGCCACCAGCAGAGAGGGGGGATCTTACAATGAGCAGTTCTTC. It specifies CATSREGGSYNEQFF.

This chain connects TRBV5-1 to TRBJ2-7; TRBD2 might be the D (6 bases). This CDR3 comprises 13 residues. Germline loops: CDR1 SGHRS, CDR2 YFSETQ. The V end was cut by 5 bases, the J end by 6 bases, with 15 bases between. CDR3 coding DNA: TGCGCCAGCAGACTCCTCGTCGGGGGCGAGCAGTACTTC. Encoded protein: CASRLLVGGEQYF.

The chain combines TRBV19 with TRBJ1-1, with D tentatively TRBD1 (5 bases). V was pared by 5 bases and J by 11 bases, with 18 bases between. Germline CDR1 is LNHDA and CDR2 is SQIVND (reference sequence). The CDR3 totals 13 residues. The CDR3 region has the DNA TGTGCCAGTAGTGTCGATGGGACCAGCGTGGCTTTCTTT. It codes for CASSVDGTSVAFF.

The chain combines TRBV6-6 with TRBJ2-3; D is unclear. The CDR3 extends over 12 amino acids. The germline CDR1 and CDR2 sequences are MNHNY and SVGAGI (reference sequence). V was pared by 5 bases and J by 7 bases, with 10 bases between. CDR3 DNA sequence: TGTGCCAGCAGTCCCTCCTTTAATACGCAGTATTTT. It yields the protein CASSPSFNTQYF.

The V and J genes are TRBV7-2 and TRBJ2-3; perhaps TRBD1 as D (5 bases). The CDR3 is 15 residues long. The germline V gene has CDR1 SGHTA and CDR2 FQGNSA. V lost 3 bases and J 3 bases, leaving 13 bases between the germline ends. CDR3 residues: CASSLFAGLTDTQYF. The CDR3 nucleotides are TGTGCCAGCAGCTTGTTCGCAGGGTTGACAGATACGCAGTATTTT.

The chain carries TRBV5-5 and TRBJ1-1; 10 bases are a match to TRBD1. There are 15 residues in the CDR3. V shed 0 bases and J 3 bases; nucleotides not matched to a gene: 2. Germline values: CDR1 SGHKS, CDR2 YYEKEE (reference sequence). The CDR3 sequence: CASSLGDRGYTEAFF. CDR3 nucleotide sequence: TGTGCCAGCAGCTTGGGGGACAGGGGATACACTGAAGCTTTCTTT.

The gene calls are TRBV4-1 and TRBJ1-2, with D perhaps TRBD1 (5 bases). The CDR3 runs to 14 residues. Germline V lookup: CDR1 MGHRA, CDR2 YSYEKL. V shed 2 bases and J shed 5 bases, with 12 bases lying between them. CDR3 loop: CASSQSQGTYGYTF. Here the CDR3 DNA reads TGCGCCAGCAGCCAATCGCAGGGCACTTATGGCTACACCTTC.

This clone was found once. The chain has TRBV5-1 and TRBJ2-4, with 13 positions matching TRBD2. The CDR3 runs to 17 residues. Germline lookup yields CDR1 SGHRS and CDR2 YFSETQ. V shed 3 bases and J 1 base; nucleotides not matched to a gene: 4. The CDR3 spells CASSYGTSGVAKNIQYF. The CDR3 coding sequence is TGCGCCAGCAGCTACGGGACTAGCGGGGTCGCCAAAAACATTCAGTACTTC.

The rearrangement joins TRBV7-9 to TRBJ2-1; a possible D gene is TRBD2 (5 bases). The CDR3 covers 16 residues. Trimming took 5 bases from V and 1 from J, leaving 15 bases between them. Germline V gene lookup returns CDR1 SEHNR and CDR2 FQNEAQ (reference sequence). The CDR3 DNA is TGTGCCAGCAGCCCTCCTCTACGAGGGTCCTACAATGAGCAGTTCTTC. Protein sequence: CASSPPLRGSYNEQFF.

This chain uses TRBV6-1 with TRBJ1-1; no clear D. There are 13 residues in the CDR3. V was pared by 6 bases and J by 9 bases, with 17 bases between. Germline CDR1 and CDR2: MNHNS and SASEGT. The CDR3 sequence is CASSLEIRGKAFF. In DNA form, the CDR3 reads TGTGCCAGCAGCTTGGAGATTCGGGGAAAAGCTTTCTTT.

The genes are TRBV6-1 and TRBJ2-7; a weak D match, TRBD1 (6 bases). There are 14 residues in the CDR3. Trimming left V 1 base short and J 3 bases short, with 10 bases between. CDR1 and CDR2 from the germline V gene are MNHNS and SASEGT. The DNA for the CDR3 is TGTGCCAGCAGTGAAGTAACAGGGTTCTACGAGCAGTACTTC. Translated, it gives CASSEVTGFYEQYF.

This clone showed up just once. The chain employs TRBV5-1 and TRBJ1-4; 9 bases are a match to TRBD1. Looked up from germline, CDR1 is SGHRS and CDR2 is YFSETQ. This CDR3 has 15 amino acids. Trimming at V came to 4 bases and at J to 8 bases, leaving 9 bases not matched to a gene. The CDR3 region is CASSRGTGYGEKLFF. The CDR3, as DNA: TGCGCCAGCAGCAGGGGGACAGGGTATGGGGAAAAACTGTTTTTT.

The chain combines TRBV19 with TRBJ2-5, with D perhaps assigned TRBD1 or TRBD2 (5 bases each). The CDR3 sequence is 13 residues long. The V end was cut by 3 bases, the J end by 4 bases, with 9 bases between. Germline assignment: CDR1 LNHDA and CDR2 SQIVND (reference sequence). The CDR3 spells CASSMRGVETQYF. DNA of the CDR3: TGTGCCAGTAGTATGCGAGGGGTAGAGACCCAGTACTTC. Full variable domain (outside the CDR3, taken from reference TRBV19 and TRBJ2-5): DGGITQSPKYLFRKEGQNVTLSCEQNLNHDAMYWYRQDPGQGLRLIYYSQIVNDFQKGDIAEGYSVSREKKESFPLTVTSAQKNPTAFYLCASSMRGVETQYFGPGTRLLVL.

The CDR3 protein is CASSRAARGGQETQYF. The CDR3, as DNA: TGTGCCAGCAGCCGGGCCGCCAGGGGGGGACAAGAGACCCAGTACTTC. The V call is TRBV5-4, the J call TRBJ2-5, with D possibly being TRBD1 or TRBD2 (7 bases each). Germline V gene lookup returns CDR1 SGHNT and CDR2 YYREEE (reference sequence). The V gene lost 4 bases and the J gene lost 2 bases, with 18 bases spanning the gap. CDR3 length: 16 amino acids.